The sequence of this T cell receptor (beta chain) was determined in a study of molecular identifiers for immune sequencing clone quantification. Study in general: Replicate experiments divided RNA from around 20,000 or 100,000 naive CD8 cells into five parts and sequenced four. The study's findings and limits: Beyond 20 RNA copies, clones held over 98% of effector molecules, compared with under 1% in naive cells. A single cell's spiked Jurkat TCR RNA was reportedly detectable among approximately 930,000 naive cells.

A CD8+CD4-CCR7+CD45RA+ gate was used to sort naive CD8 T cells. Via MiXCR, TCRdb re-called the PCR reads, giving one row per CDR3 protein. Among approximately 630,000 distinct CDR3 sequences listed, approximately 24% were seen once. Concerning this clonotype: Antigen specificity is unknown.

The ends lost 0 bases at V and 1 base at J; junction bases unmatched: 8. Germline lookup yields CDR1 DFQATT and CDR2 SNEGSKA (reference sequence). CDR3 length: 17 residues. This clonotype was sampled from a human donor in good health. Some libraries in this study had Jurkat cell RNA spiked in. The chain combines TRBV20-1 with TRBJ2-7; 11 nucleotides line up with TRBD2. Sequences were obtained from naive CD8+ T cells from blood, with Jurkat cell RNA spiked in. The subset: FACS-sorted CD8+CD4-CCR7+CD45RA+ naive T cells. The CDR3 spells CSARDLDRTSGSYEQYF. The CDR3 DNA reads as TGCAGTGCTAGAGATTTGGACCGGACTAGCGGGTCCTACGAGCAGTACTTC.